These 30 T cell receptor beta chains share one sample of origin, sequenced in a study of vaccination effects on CD4 cells after COVID-19. Antigen-specific CD4+ T cell clonotypes were called by their expansion after viral peptide-pool culture in ViraFEST. Following culture for approximately 11 days, CD4+ T cells were isolated. Participants were given two doses of BNT162b2 or mRNA-1273 vaccine. Assay used: immunoSEQ multiplex PCR; TCRdb lists only in-frame clones, some missing. Among tens of thousands of clones listed, about 78% were seen once. For these receptors, no antigen is known. Material: CD4+ T cells from PBMCs cultured with HCoV-OC43 spike peptides, obtained after COVID-19 vaccination. The subset is: HCoV-OC43 spike overlapping peptide pool stimulation. The receptor set was obtained from a human donor who received a COVID-19 vaccine.

The sample holds one count of this clone. The chain joins TRBV6-1 to TRBJ1-4; 12 nucleotides align to TRBD1. After removal of 3 bases from V and 3 bases from J, the junction contained 8 bases not matched to a gene. The CDR3 sequence is 18 residues long. Germline V gene lookup returns CDR1 MNHNS and CDR2 SASEGT. The CDR3 DNA reads TGTGCCAGCAGTGACCCCGGGACAGGGGGCCTTGCTAATGAAAAACTGTTTTTT. Its protein is CASSDPGTGGLANEKLFF.

The chain is built from TRBV6-1 and TRBJ2-1; 7 bases fit TRBD2. The CDR3 is made up of 14 amino acids. Per germline, CDR1 MNHNS and CDR2 SASEGT. V lost 3 bases to trimming and J lost 8 bases; unmatched junction nucleotides: 7. The CDR3 region is CASSEGGVRDEQFF. The CDR3 DNA reads TGTGCCAGCAGTGAGGGGGGGGTGAGGGATGAGCAGTTCTTC.

V and J are TRBV5-6 and TRBJ1-6; D not resolved. CDR3 length: 14 residues. Germline-derived CDR1 and CDR2 are SGHDT and YYEEEE. V lost 1 base and J 4 bases, leaving 6 bases between the germline ends. CDR3 sequence: CASSLPRYNSPLHF. The DNA for the CDR3 is TGTGCCAGCAGCTTGCCGCGATATAATTCACCCCTCCACTTT.

Only a few counts were recorded for this clone. The rearrangement uses TRBV10-3 and TRBJ1-4; D remains unclear. The CDR3 consists of 13 residues. V lost 0 bases, J lost 7 bases, and 6 bases lay in between. CDR1 and CDR2 from the germline V gene are ENHRY and SYGVKD. This chain's CDR3 is CAISESVGEKLFF. As DNA, the CDR3 is TGTGCCATCAGTGAGTCCGTGGGTGAAAAACTGTTTTTT.

The V gene is TRBV24-1, the J gene TRBJ2-3; D is tentatively TRBD1 or TRBD2 (6 bases each). The CDR3 has 13 residues. Germline CDR1 is KGHDR and CDR2 is SFDVKD. Trimming took 5 bases from V and 9 from J, leaving 14 bases between them. The CDR3 region has the DNA TGTGCCACCAGTGGAGGGGGGCAGGAAACGCAGTATTTT. Translating gives CATSGGGQETQYF.

The CDR3: CATSDSGTTGEKLFF. In DNA, the CDR3 is TGTGCCACCAGTGATTCCGGGACAACGGGTGAAAAACTGTTTTTT. The chain carries TRBV24-1 and TRBJ1-4; D may be TRBD1 (6 bases). The CDR3 length is 15 residues. In germline, CDR1 is KGHDR, CDR2 SFDVKD. Trimming took 2 bases from V and 7 from J, leaving 13 bases between them.

This clone was found once. V gene TRBV3-1 (or the pseudogene TRBV3-2) combines with J gene TRBJ1-6, with unresolved D. CDR1 LGHDT and CDR2 YNNKEL come from the germline V gene (reference sequence). V was clipped by 2 bases and J by 0 bases, with 11 bases between them. The CDR3 runs to 17 residues. The CDR3 spells CASSQFPASSYNSPLHF. Written as DNA, the CDR3 is TGTGCCAGCAGCCAATTCCCGGCGAGCTCCTATAATTCACCCCTCCACTTT.

This chain uses TRBV18 with TRBJ1-1; D unclear. The length of the CDR3 is 15 residues. Trimming left V 2 bases short and J 1 base short, with 11 bases between. Germline CDR1 KGHSH, CDR2 LQKENI. CDR3 sequence (DNA): TGTGCCAGCTCACCAGCTAAGAGCACGAACACTGAAGCTTTCTTT. This gives the protein CASSPAKSTNTEAFF. Variable domain in full (rest from reference TRBV18 and TRBJ1-1): NAGVMQNPRHLVRRRGQEARLRCSPMKGHSHVYWYRQLPEEGLKFMVYLQKENIIDESGMPKERFSAEFPKEGPSILRIQQVVRGDSAAYFCASSPAKSTNTEAFFGQGTRLTVV.

In DNA, the CDR3 is TGCGCCAGCAGCTTTGACGGGGCGGTAGATACGCAGTATTTT. Protein product: CASSFDGAVDTQYF. The V call is TRBV5-1, the J call TRBJ2-3; D tentatively fits TRBD1 or TRBD2 (5 bases each). V shed 2 bases and J shed 5 bases, with 12 bases lying between them. Germline V gene data show CDR1 as SGHRS and CDR2 as YFSETQ. CDR3 length equals 14 residues.

The chain combines TRBV28 with TRBJ1-5; D call uncertain. Germline CDR1 is MDHEN and CDR2 is SYDVKM. V lost 3 bases and J 5 bases, leaving 8 bases between the germline ends. CDR3 length equals 13 residues. The CDR3 reads CASSLAPYQPQHF. CDR3 DNA sequence: TGTGCCAGCAGTTTGGCACCTTATCAGCCCCAGCATTTT.

This clone has a single count. This chain uses TRBV27 with TRBJ2-3, with a possible D match to TRBD2 (5 bases). Trimming left V 3 bases short and J 5 bases short, with 15 bases between. The CDR3 extends over 15 amino acids. Germline-derived CDR1 and CDR2 are MNHEY and SMNVEV (reference sequence). CDR3 loop: CASSLRVVRGDTQYF. In DNA, the CDR3 is TGTGCCAGCAGTTTGAGGGTTGTCCGAGGAGATACGCAGTATTTT.

The chain links TRBV27 to TRBJ1-4; maybe TRBD1 (5 bases). This CDR3 has 12 residues. Germline assignment: CDR1 MNHEY and CDR2 SMNVEV (reference sequence). With 5 bases removed from V and 7 bases from J, the gap between germline ends came to 8 bases. The CDR3 region is CASSHGGEKLFF. Written as DNA, the CDR3 is TGTGCCAGCAGTCACGGGGGTGAAAAACTGTTTTTT. Full variable domain (outside the CDR3, taken from reference TRBV27 and TRBJ1-4): EAQVTQNPRYLITVTGKKLTVTCSQNMNHEYMSWYRQDPGLGLRQIYYSMNVEVTDKGDVPEGYKVSRKEKRNFPLILESPSPNQTSLYFCASSHGGEKLFFGSGTQLSVL.

This clone was observed a handful of times. The chain recombines TRBV21-1 with TRBJ1-3. TRBV21-1 is flagged as a pseudogene. The CDR3 contains 14 residues. The CDR3 DNA follows: TGTGCCAGCAACCCCCATAGCTCTGGAAACACCATATATTTT. It translates to CASNPHSSGNTIYF.

The V and J genes are TRBV24-1 and TRBJ2-1, with a weak D call TRBD1 (6 bases). This CDR3 is 16 amino acids long. Per germline, CDR1 KGHDR and CDR2 SFDVKD. Between the trimmed V and J ends, which lost 3 bases and 5 bases, there was a span of 16 bases. The CDR3 DNA sequence: TGTGCCACCAGTGATCCAACAGGGAGTCGAAACAATGAGCAGTTCTTC. Translating it yields CATSDPTGSRNNEQFF.

The chain couples TRBV5-1 to TRBJ1-4; D perhaps matches TRBD1 (6 bases). The CDR3 contains 15 residues. Germline V gene data show CDR1 as SGHRS and CDR2 as YFSETQ. V was pared by 5 bases and J by 5 bases, with 16 bases between. CDR3 coding DNA: TGCGCCAGCAGTCCTACGACAGGTCCGAATGAAAAACTGTTTTTT. This sequence encodes CASSPTTGPNEKLFF.

V and J are TRBV5-5 and TRBJ1-5; D gene uncertain. This CDR3 spans 13 amino acids. V dropped 0 bases and J dropped 0 bases, with 1 base sitting between them. The V gene's germline CDR1 is SGHKS and CDR2 YYEKEE (reference sequence). CDR3 amino acids: CASSLDSNQPQHF. In DNA form, the CDR3 reads TGTGCCAGCAGCTTGGATAGCAATCAGCCCCAGCATTTT.

This chain uses TRBV3-1 (or the pseudogene TRBV3-2) with TRBJ2-5, with D possibly being TRBD1 (6 bases). The CDR3 contains 13 residues. CDR1 and CDR2 (germline): LGHDT, YNNKEL (reference sequence). Trimming removed 6 bases from V and 5 bases from J, with 13 bases in between. As DNA, the CDR3 is TGTGCCAGCAGTCGCAGGGGTGGGGAGACCCAGTACTTC. It codes for CASSRRGGETQYF.

V usage is TRBV12-3 or TRBV12-4 and J usage is TRBJ1-1, with D unresolved. V was clipped by 8 bases and J by 6 bases, with 10 bases between them. This CDR3 has 11 amino acids. CDR3 protein: CASWEWAEAFF. CDR3 nucleotide sequence: TGTGCCAGCTGGGAGTGGGCTGAAGCTTTCTTT.

The V and J genes are TRBV5-6 and TRBJ1-4; D remains ambiguous. The germline CDR1 and CDR2 sequences are SGHDT and YYEEEE. This CDR3 is 14 amino acids long. Trimming left V 2 bases short and J 6 bases short, with 11 bases between. DNA for the CDR3: TGTGCCAGCAGCTTCCGCGACGGGTATGAAAAACTGTTTTTT. Its translation: CASSFRDGYEKLFF.

The chain combines TRBV13 with TRBJ2-7; TRBD2 aligns across 10 bases. Germline loops: CDR1 PRHDT, CDR2 FYEKMQ (reference sequence). This CDR3 is 16 amino acids long. V shed 6 bases and J 0 bases; nucleotides not matched to a gene: 8. The CDR3 DNA is TGTGCCAGCAGAAAAAGAGGGACTAGCGCCTCCTACGAGCAGTACGTC. This sequence encodes CASRKRGTSASYEQYV.

V gene TRBV7-2 combines with J gene TRBJ2-4; the match to TRBD1 covers 8 bases. V trimming: 5 bases; J trimming: 5 bases; junction bases outside the gene matches: 5. The CDR3 covers 14 residues. CDR1 is SGHTA, CDR2 FQGNSA, per germline. The CDR3 coding sequence is TGTGCCAGCAGCCCAGGACAGGGACAAAACATTCAGTACTTC. It is translated as CASSPGQGQNIQYF.

The chain recombines TRBV10-1 with TRBJ2-1; 11 bases are shared with TRBD2. The CDR3 extends over 15 amino acids. Germline V gives CDR1 WNHNN, CDR2 SYGVQD (reference sequence). The V segment lost 6 bases and the J segment 7 bases; nucleotides outside the gene matches: 8. CDR3 bases: TGCGCCAGCAGCCTCGGGACTAGCGGAAAAAATGAGCAGTTCTTC. Protein product: CASSLGTSGKNEQFF.

This chain connects TRBV12-3 or TRBV12-4 to TRBJ1-2; D is undetermined. The CDR3 contains 12 residues. Trimming cost V 5 bases and J 4 bases, with 8 bases left between them. This CDR3 reads CASSPEGYGYTF. For the CDR3, the DNA is TGTGCCAGCAGTCCGGAGGGCTATGGCTACACCTTC.

This chain uses TRBV5-1 with TRBJ1-4; 9 nucleotides line up with TRBD1. CDR1 is SGHRS and CDR2 is YFSETQ in the germline V gene. The V and J ends lost 4 bases and 4 bases, in that order; junction bases with no gene match: 5. The CDR3 runs 15 residues. The CDR3 sequence is CASSQKDRGNEKLFF. The CDR3 nucleotides are TGCGCCAGCAGCCAGAAGGACAGGGGTAATGAAAAACTGTTTTTT. Full variable domain (missing parts from reference TRBV5-1 and TRBJ1-4): KAGVTQTPRYLIKTRGQQVTLSCSPISGHRSVSWYQQTPGQGLQFLFEYFSETQRNKGNFPGRFSGRQFSNSRSEMNVSTLELGDSALYLCASSQKDRGNEKLFFGSGTQLSVL.

The rearrangement uses TRBV19 and TRBJ1-2, with unresolved D. CDR1 and CDR2 (germline): LNHDA, SQIVND (reference sequence). This CDR3 has 15 amino acids. With 7 bases removed from V and 3 bases from J, the gap between germline ends came to 18 bases. The CDR3 region is CASKGFITLDYGYTF. DNA of the CDR3: TGTGCCAGTAAAGGATTTATAACCTTGGACTATGGCTACACCTTC.

The chain employs TRBV6-6 and TRBJ1-1; a possible D gene is TRBD1 (5 bases). The germline V and J ends were trimmed by 0 bases and 5 bases, with 13 bases remaining between them. This CDR3 comprises 15 residues. Germline-derived CDR1 and CDR2 are MNHNY and SVGAGI (reference sequence). For the CDR3, the DNA is TGTGCCAGCAGTTACTCCCAGGGTCGAACGACTGAAGCTTTCTTT. Amino acids: CASSYSQGRTTEAFF.

V usage is TRBV5-1 and J usage is TRBJ1-3; no reliable D call. From germline, CDR1 is SGHRS and CDR2 YFSETQ. The V end lost 0 bases, the J end lost 7 bases, and 11 bases lay between the germline ends. This CDR3 has 14 residues. As DNA, the CDR3 is TGCGCCAGCAGCTTGGGGAATCGTGGCAACACCATATATTTT. Translation: CASSLGNRGNTIYF.

V usage is TRBV24-1 and J usage is TRBJ2-1, with D uncertain. V was shortened by 2 bases and J by 4 bases, with 5 bases between the two germline ends. CDR1 is KGHDR, CDR2 SFDVKD, per germline. The CDR3 runs to 13 residues. CDR3 sequence reads: CATSDYGYNEQFF. The CDR3 DNA reads as TGTGCCACCAGTGATTACGGTTACAATGAGCAGTTCTTC.

The chain employs TRBV19 and TRBJ1-6, with no clear D. This CDR3 contains 15 residues. The germline V gene has CDR1 LNHDA and CDR2 SQIVND (reference sequence). V lost 2 bases and J lost 8, with 13 bases in between. In DNA, the CDR3 is TGTGCCAGTAGTATAATACCGGGGAACGATTCACCCCTCCACTTT. Translating it yields CASSIIPGNDSPLHF.

The chain couples TRBV24-1 to TRBJ2-3, with 11 bases lining up with TRBD1. Germline assignment: CDR1 KGHDR and CDR2 SFDVKD. The V and J ends lost 9 bases and 2 bases, in that order; junction bases with no gene match: 3. CDR3 length equals 14 residues. The CDR3 loop reads CATVGQGATDTQYF. The CDR3 nucleotides read TGTGCCACCGTAGGACAGGGGGCCACAGATACGCAGTATTTT.